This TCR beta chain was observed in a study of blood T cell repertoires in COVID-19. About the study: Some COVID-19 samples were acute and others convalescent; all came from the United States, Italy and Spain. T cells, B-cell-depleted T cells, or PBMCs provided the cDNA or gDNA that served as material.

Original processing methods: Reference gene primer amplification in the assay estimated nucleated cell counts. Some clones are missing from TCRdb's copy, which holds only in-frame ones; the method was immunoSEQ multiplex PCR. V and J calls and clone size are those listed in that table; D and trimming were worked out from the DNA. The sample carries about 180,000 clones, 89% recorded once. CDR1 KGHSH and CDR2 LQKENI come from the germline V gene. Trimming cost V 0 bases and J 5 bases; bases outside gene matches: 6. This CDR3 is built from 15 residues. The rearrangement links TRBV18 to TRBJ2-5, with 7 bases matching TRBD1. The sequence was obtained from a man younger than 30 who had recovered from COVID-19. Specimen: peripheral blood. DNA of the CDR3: TGTGCCAGCTCACCACCGCACAGGGGCGCGGAGACCCAGTACTTC. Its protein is CASSPPHRGAETQYF.